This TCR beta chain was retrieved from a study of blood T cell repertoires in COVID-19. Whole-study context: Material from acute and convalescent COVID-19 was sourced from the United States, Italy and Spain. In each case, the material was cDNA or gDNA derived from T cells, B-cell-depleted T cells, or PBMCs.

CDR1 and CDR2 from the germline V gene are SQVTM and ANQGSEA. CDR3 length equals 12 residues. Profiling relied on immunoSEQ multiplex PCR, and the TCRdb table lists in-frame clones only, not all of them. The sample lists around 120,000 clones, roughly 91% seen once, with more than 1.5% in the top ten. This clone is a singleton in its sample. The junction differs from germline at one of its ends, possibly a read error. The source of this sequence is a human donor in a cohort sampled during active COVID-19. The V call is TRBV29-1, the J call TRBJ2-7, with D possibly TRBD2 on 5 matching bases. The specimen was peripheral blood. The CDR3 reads CSVVASSHEQYF. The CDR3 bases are TGCAGCGTTGTGGCTAGCTCCCACGAGCAGTACTTC.